These 23 T cell receptor beta chains originate from one sample sequenced in a study of blood T cells in healthy people across ages. A second roughly 6 to 11 cycle PCR used barcoded and J-beta primers. From the 5' RACE reads, TCRdb called clonotypes with MiXCR, one entry per CDR3 protein. Of 1.5 million to 2 million distinct CDR3 sequences detected, almost 35% appear once; the ten largest clones hold 11%. The material sequenced was blood. The receptors were sampled from a woman aged 30 to 39 in good health.

The chain links TRBV20-1 to TRBJ2-7; 7 nucleotides line up with TRBD1. The junction had 13 bases not matched to a gene; V was cut back by 5 bases and J by 6 bases. Germline assignment: CDR1 DFQATT and CDR2 SNEGSKA (reference sequence). The CDR3 loop spans 14 amino acids. The CDR3 reads CSAVTGTEFFEQYF. CDR3 DNA sequence: TGCAGTGCTGTCACCGGGACAGAGTTTTTCGAGCAGTACTTC.

This rearrangement joins TRBV10-2 to TRBJ1-1; 7 nucleotides match TRBD1. This CDR3 spans 14 amino acids. The junction had 12 bases not matched to a gene; V was cut back by 10 bases and J by 4 bases. CDR1 WSHSY and CDR2 SAAADI come from the germline V gene. As DNA, the CDR3 is TGCGCCACCCGATACCCCGGGACAGCCACTGAAGCTTTCTTT. Protein sequence: CATRYPGTATEAFF.

V usage is TRBV12-3 or TRBV12-4 and J usage is TRBJ1-2; no clear D gene. The CDR3 loop spans 13 amino acids. V lost 6 bases to trimming and J lost 4 bases, with 12 bases between them. CDR3 sequence: CASSPPSGYGYTF. CDR3 coding DNA: TGTGCCAGCAGCCCCCCCAGTGGCTATGGCTACACCTTC.

This clonotype was picked up a small number of times. The chain is built from TRBV28 and TRBJ2-3, with unresolved D. The CDR3 spans 15 residues. V lost 3 bases and J lost 5, with 15 bases in between. Germline assignment: CDR1 MDHEN and CDR2 SYDVKM. DNA for the CDR3: TGTGCCAGCAGTTTCGAATTAGCTCAAGGAGATACGCAGTATTTT. It yields the protein CASSFELAQGDTQYF.

V usage is TRBV11-2 and J usage is TRBJ2-5; 7 bases align to TRBD1. The length of the CDR3 is 16 residues. The germline V gene encodes CDR1 SGHAT and CDR2 FQNNGV. The junction had 11 bases not matched to a gene; V was cut back by 5 bases and J by 2 bases. The CDR3 region is CASSHTTGAPQETQYF. The CDR3 region has the DNA TGTGCCAGCAGCCACACCACAGGGGCACCGCAAGAGACCCAGTACTTC.

This rearrangement joins TRBV4-1 to TRBJ2-5; 14 positions agree with TRBD2. The V segment lost 0 bases and the J segment 2 bases; nucleotides outside the gene matches: 8. The CDR3 length is 19 residues. Germline V gives CDR1 MGHRA, CDR2 YSYEKL. In DNA, the CDR3 is TGCGCCAGCAGCCAAGATCCCGCCGGGACTAGCGGGAGACAAGAGACCCAGTACTTC. It specifies CASSQDPAGTSGRQETQYF.

The rearrangement links TRBV29-1 to TRBJ2-1; D remains ambiguous. CDR1 is SQVTM and CDR2 is ANQGSEA in the germline V gene. V lost 4 bases to trimming and J lost 0 bases, with 13 bases between them. The CDR3 consists of 15 residues. The CDR3 coding sequence is TGCAGCGTTGGAGAGTCTCAGAGCTCCTACAATGAGCAGTTCTTC. Residues: CSVGESQSSYNEQFF.

The chain recombines TRBV10-3 with TRBJ2-7, with TRBD1 matching over 10 bases. V shed 8 bases and J 4 bases; nucleotides not matched to a gene: 5. The CDR3 contains 13 residues. CDR1 ENHRY and CDR2 SYGVKD come from the germline V gene. CDR3 in amino acids: CAIGGDRGYEQYF. The CDR3 coding sequence is TGTGCCATCGGGGGGGACAGGGGTTACGAGCAGTACTTC.

V and J are TRBV4-1 and TRBJ2-7; D is unresolved. CDR3 length equals 14 residues. V was clipped by 1 base and J by 3 bases, with 10 bases between them. CDR1 and CDR2 (germline): MGHRA, YSYEKL. CDR3 sequence: CASSQVGADYEQYF. CDR3 coding DNA: TGCGCCAGCAGCCAAGTCGGCGCTGACTACGAGCAGTACTTC.

The chain couples TRBV20-1 to TRBJ2-5; a possible D gene is TRBD2 (6 bases). Germline V CDR1 and CDR2: DFQATT, SNEGSKA (reference sequence). V was shortened by 6 bases and J by 0 bases, with 20 bases between the two germline ends. The CDR3 is made up of 16 amino acids. CDR3 DNA: TGCAGTGCCGGAGCCCGGAACGGGAGACACCAAGAGACCCAGTACTTC. Translated: CSAGARNGRHQETQYF.

The chain is built from TRBV28 and TRBJ1-2; D is unresolved. CDR1 MDHEN and CDR2 SYDVKM come from the germline V gene. Trimming shortened V by 1 base and J by 0 bases, and 9 bases separated the two germline ends. The CDR3 runs to 15 residues. The CDR3 DNA sequence: TGTGCCAGCAGTTTATATCCGGACTCTAACTATGGCTACACCTTC. As protein: CASSLYPDSNYGYTF.

This clonotype was recorded a few times. The chain uses TRBV9 and TRBJ2-3; D remains unclear. The V gene lost 6 bases and the J gene lost 0 bases, with 11 bases spanning the gap. CDR1 is SGDLS, CDR2 YYNGEE, per germline. There are 14 residues in the CDR3. CDR3 loop: CASTALQSTDTQYF. In DNA, the CDR3 is TGTGCCAGCACAGCCCTACAAAGCACAGATACGCAGTATTTT. The entire variable domain, with the rest obtained from reference TRBV9 and TRBJ2-3, is as follows: DSGVTQTPKHLITATGQRVTLRCSPRSGDLSVYWYQQSLDQGLQFLIQYYNGEERAKGNILERFSAQQFPDLHSELNLSSLELGDSALYFCASTALQSTDTQYFGPGTRLTVL.

In DNA, the CDR3 is TGTGCCTGGAGTGCCTCCACTGAAGCTTTCTTT. This gives the protein CAWSASTEAFF. The chain links TRBV30 to TRBJ1-1; D is unclear. The length of the CDR3 is 11 residues. The germline CDR1 and CDR2 sequences are GTSNPN and SVGIG (reference sequence). V shed 1 base and J shed 4 bases, with 4 bases lying between them.

This clonotype was seen only a few times. V gene TRBV6-2 or TRBV6-3 combines with J gene TRBJ1-5; unclear D gene. This CDR3 spans 15 amino acids. CDR1 MNHEY and CDR2 SVGEGT come from the germline V gene. Trimming left V 6 bases short and J 1 base short, with 13 bases between. The CDR3, as DNA: TGTGCCAGCAGACCCACTCGGGTAAGCAATCAGCCCCAGCATTTT. It encodes CASRPTRVSNQPQHF.

This clonotype was seen many times. This sequence joins TRBV28 and TRBJ1-2; D is unclear. In germline, CDR1 is MDHEN, CDR2 SYDVKM. The ends were cut back, 4 bases at V and 8 bases at J, with 11 bases in the middle. The CDR3 is made up of 12 amino acids. CDR3 protein: CASSSRVEGYTF. Here the CDR3 DNA reads TGTGCCAGCAGTTCAAGGGTGGAAGGCTACACCTTC.

The chain recombines TRBV9 with TRBJ2-6, with D possibly matching TRBD1 (5 bases). CDR3 length: 18 residues. Trimming removed 4 bases at V and 0 bases at J, with 17 bases between. Germline lookup yields CDR1 SGDLS and CDR2 YYNGEE. The DNA for the CDR3 is TGTGCCAGCAGCCCTAGTTGGGGCGCGAACTCTGGGGCCAACGTCCTGACTTTC. Its translation: CASSPSWGANSGANVLTF. Drawing the rest from reference TRBV9 and TRBJ2-6, the complete variable domain is DSGVTQTPKHLITATGQRVTLRCSPRSGDLSVYWYQQSLDQGLQFLIQYYNGEERAKGNILERFSAQQFPDLHSELNLSSLELGDSALYFCASSPSWGANSGANVLTFGAGSRLTVL.

The chain recombines TRBV10-3 with TRBJ2-7; 7 bases are shared with TRBD2. Germline V lookup: CDR1 ENHRY, CDR2 SYGVKD. V lost 3 bases, J lost 3 bases, and 11 bases stayed unmatched. The CDR3 is 16 residues long. CDR3 region: CAISDPGLGLLYEQYF. For the CDR3, the DNA is TGTGCCATCAGTGATCCCGGATTGGGACTACTCTACGAGCAGTACTTC.

The genes are TRBV7-9 and TRBJ1-3, with 8 nucleotides matching TRBD1. This CDR3 is built from 14 residues. Germline V gives CDR1 SEHNR, CDR2 FQNEAQ (reference sequence). Trimming cost V 4 bases and J 4 bases; bases outside gene matches: 3. In DNA, the CDR3 is TGTGCCAGCAGCTCCCAGGGGGCCGGAAACACCATATATTTT. Residues: CASSSQGAGNTIYF. Together with reference TRBV7-9 and TRBJ1-3, the CDR3 gives the full variable domain: DTGVSQNPRHKITKRGQNVTFRCDPISEHNRLYWYRQTLGQGPEFLTYFQNEAQLEKSRLLSDRFSAERPKGSFSTLEIQRTEQGDSAMYLCASSSQGAGNTIYFGEGSWLTVV.

In the case of this clonotype: Its ends do not fully match the called genes, so a read error is possible. The J gene is TRBJ2-1, the V gene TRBV20-1, with TRBD2 matching over 7 bases. This CDR3 region has 16 residues. Germline values: CDR1 DFQATT, CDR2 SNEGSKA (reference sequence). This CDR3 is CGAAHPLARSYNEQFF. The CDR3 coding sequence is TGCGGTGCTGCACACCCACTAGCGCGCAGTTACAATGAGCAGTTCTTC.

The CDR3 DNA reads as TGTGCCAGCAGCTTTCGACTATCGGGGGTCGGTGAGCAGTTCTTC. Protein product: CASSFRLSGVGEQFF. The rearrangement joins TRBV7-3 to TRBJ2-1; TRBD2 might be the D (6 bases). CDR1 SGHTA and CDR2 FQGTGA come from the germline V gene. CDR3 length: 15 residues. V lost 3 bases and J 9 bases, leaving 18 bases between the germline ends. Drawing the rest from reference TRBV7-3 and TRBJ2-1, the complete variable domain is GAGVSQTPSNKVTEKGKYVELRCDPISGHTALYWYRQSLGQGPEFLIYFQGTGAADDSGLPNDRFFAVRPEGSVSTLKIQRTERGDSAVYLCASSFRLSGVGEQFFGPGTRLTVL.

This clonotype was detected many times. The chain is built from TRBV12-3 or TRBV12-4 and TRBJ1-1; D may be TRBD1 (6 bases). The V end lost 3 bases, the J end lost 1 base, and 9 bases lay between the germline ends. There are 14 residues in the CDR3. Here the CDR3 reads CASSLGTRNTEAFF. As DNA, the CDR3 is TGTGCCAGCAGTTTGGGGACACGGAACACTGAAGCTTTCTTT.

The chain carries TRBV30 and TRBJ2-4; the match to TRBD2 covers 8 bases. The J call may not be correct, given that the DNA end is closer to TRBJ2-7. The CDR3 consists of 14 residues. Germline CDR1 reads GTSNPN; CDR2 reads SVGIG (reference sequence). CDR3 amino acids: CAWTRTSLGYEQYF. The CDR3 nucleotides read TGTGCCTGGACCCGGACTAGCTTAGGCTACGAGCAGTACTTC.

In its sample, this clonotype was seen a few times. V and J are TRBV20-1 and TRBJ1-1; a possible D gene is TRBD1 (5 bases). From germline, CDR1 is DFQATT and CDR2 SNEGSKA (reference sequence). The CDR3 runs 12 residues. The V end was cut by 0 bases, the J end by 4 bases, with 6 bases between. The CDR3 reads CSARDQGTEAFF. DNA of the CDR3: TGCAGTGCTAGAGATCAGGGCACTGAAGCTTTCTTT.